The 6 T cell receptor beta chains given below trace back to one sample, sequenced in a study of breast tumors, draining lymph nodes, adjacent tissues. The lymph nodes were axillary draining lymph nodes from breast cancer patients. TCRdb fed the multiplex PCR reads into MiXCR, producing one record per CDR3 protein. This sample has 270,000 or so distinct CDR3 sequences; over 25% occur once, and the top ten carry 1.1%. The sample consisted of axillary lymph node tissue. The receptors were gathered from a female donor with breast cancer. Some clones in this sample may be carry-over from other donors' samples.

Comment on this clonotype: One base away lies a much larger clone, so this may be a sequencing read error. The rearrangement uses TRBV20-1 and TRBJ2-3; D is unclear. The CDR3 loop spans 12 amino acids. The germline V gene has CDR1 DFQATT and CDR2 SNEGSKA (reference sequence). The DNA for the CDR3 is TGCAGTGCTAGAGTTGGCACAGATACGCGGTATTTT. This encodes CSARVGTDTRYF.

This clonotype was recorded at least ten times. This sequence joins TRBV5-1 and TRBJ2-1, with D maybe TRBD2 (6 bases). Germline V gene lookup returns CDR1 SGHRS and CDR2 YFSETQ. The germline V and J ends were trimmed by 5 bases and 5 bases, with 17 bases remaining between them. CDR3 length: 15 residues. The CDR3 DNA reads as TGCGCCAGCAGTCCCGCGGGACTGCTACACAATGAGCAGTTCTTC. It yields the protein CASSPAGLLHNEQFF.

The chain carries TRBV30 and TRBJ2-7; the match to TRBD1 covers 9 bases. Germline V gene lookup returns CDR1 GTSNPN and CDR2 SVGIG (reference sequence). The CDR3 runs to 14 residues. The V segment lost 5 bases and the J segment 2 bases; nucleotides outside the gene matches: 7. The CDR3 sequence is CAWDKGTGTYEQYF. CDR3 nucleotides: TGTGCCTGGGATAAGGGGACAGGGACCTACGAGCAGTACTTC. Filled out from reference TRBV30 and TRBJ2-7, the complete variable domain reads SQTIHQWPATLVQPVGSPLSLECTVEGTSNPNLYWYRQAAGRGLQLLFYSVGIGQISSEVPQNLSASRPQDRQFILSSKKLLLSDSGFYLCAWDKGTGTYEQYFGPGTRLTVT.

Notes on this clonotype: Being one base from a much bigger clone, this may be a read error. The chain employs TRBV6-5 and TRBJ1-2; TRBD1 matches 7 bases. Per the germline V gene, CDR1 is MNHEY and CDR2 is SVGAGI. The CDR3 contains 15 residues. Unmatched junction bases numbered 10, after V lost 4 bases and J lost 5 bases. The CDR3 loop is CASSFHQTGRYGYTF. Written as DNA, the CDR3 is TGTGCCAGCAGTTTCCACCAGACAGGGAGATATGGCTACACCTTC.

Details on this clonotype: This sequence may be a read error, since a much larger clone differs from it by one base. This chain joins TRBV11-2 and TRBJ2-7; either TRBD1 or TRBD2 may supply D (5 bases each). V shed 0 bases and J shed 3 bases, with 15 bases lying between them. CDR3 length: 16 amino acids. CDR1 is SGHAT, CDR2 FQNNGV, per germline. CDR3 loop: CASSLDVRSGHYEQYF. The CDR3 DNA sequence: TGTGCCAGCAGCTTAGATGTACGGAGCGGACACTACGAGCAGTACTTC.

This sequence joins TRBV6-2 or TRBV6-3 and TRBJ2-1, with 11 positions matching TRBD2. The CDR3 extends over 14 amino acids. V lost 6 bases to trimming and J lost 6 bases; unmatched junction nucleotides: 4. The germline V gene has CDR1 MNHEY and CDR2 SVGEGT. The CDR3 is CASRPSGRPNEQFF. DNA of the CDR3: TGTGCCAGCAGACCTAGCGGGAGGCCCAATGAGCAGTTCTTC.